This T cell receptor (beta chain) emerged from a study of blood T cell repertoires in COVID-19 (dated by TCRdb to the early 2020s). Regarding the research as a whole: Samples covering the acute and convalescent phases of COVID-19 were provided by collaborators in the United States, Italy and Spain. The material from the prospective study consisted of cDNA or gDNA derived from T cells, B-cell-depleted T cells, or PBMCs. A freely available public database, intended as a resource for researchers studying the immune response to SARS-CoV-2, is where the repertoires were released. Where HLA class I and class II types were available, the types were taken from metadata supplied by the sample provider, not from assay-based typing. The samples were drawn from the first 160 participants of the ongoing ImmuneRACE study and from 950 to 1,500 subjects provided by 6 global collaborators. The sample metadata nearly always contained a de-identified subject ID, COVID-19 status, age in years and sex. Deeply sampled blood TCRbeta repertoires from subjects exposed to, actively infected with, or recovered from COVID-19 were included in the dataset. Results the study describes overall, beyond this receptor: The amount of clinical and demographic metadata varied by source and participant and was provided uncurated.

One collaborating source in Seattle enrolled patients while the patients were actively infected and followed the patients over time throughout the course of disease. The collaborating institutions used their own protocols to collect whole blood in K2EDTA tubes. For TCRbeta analysis, collaborators shipped samples in one of three forms: frozen whole blood, isolated PBMCs, or DNA extracted from either of those sample types. As to this clone: The antigen this receptor binds is unknown. Base qualities are missing; no much larger clone stands one base away.

The immunoSEQ Assay, a bias-controlled multiplex PCR, was used to amplify TCRbeta CDR3 regions from genomic DNA. Per the original workflow: The number of nucleated cells in each sample was estimated from the amplification of reference gene primers within the assay. To quantify the absolute abundance of each unique TCRbeta CDR3 rearrangement, sequence reads were collapsed and filtered. Productive Simpson clonality was computed per sample as the square root of Simpson's diversity index over productive rearrangements. TCRdb re-hosts the immuneACCESS table, in-frame sequences only. Its copies lack some clones; in the studies checked, an unresolved V gene accounts for under half of them, and the cause for the rest is not known. V and J calls and clone size are copied from that table; D and trimming were computed from the DNA. In all, the sample holds around 400,000 clones, and about 90% of those were seen once. The ten largest make up roughly a tenth of the sample.

Sequencing input: peripheral blood. The receptor's source is a woman younger than 45 with COVID-19, enrolled during active disease.

In nucleotides, the sequence is TGTGCCAGCAGCTTTGGGAAGAGGGCCAGACTGGGCGGGGAGCTGTTTTTT. This is translated as CASSFGKRARLGGELFF. The sequence links TRBV7-8 to TRBJ2-2; the D gene is perhaps TRBD2, from 5 matching bases. The CDR3 contains 17 residues, cysteine and phenylalanine counted. Only CDR3 DNA remains: 51 bases, in frame from the first base. The germline V gene sets CDR1 to SGHVS and CDR2 to FQNEAQ. Trimming removed 3 bases from V and 7 bases from J, leaving 21 bases between the germline ends.